This record covers a single T cell receptor beta chain. The antigen remains unidentified. Only in-frame clones appear in the TCRdb table, and some are missing; sequencing was by immunoSEQ multiplex PCR. The table has roughly 120,000 clones, more than 75% seen once. The data stem from a study of T cell responses to AZD1222 COVID-19 vaccine. Background on the study: Pooling covered second doses at about 4 or about 12 weeks.

Study-wide results and caveats: Spike-specific TCR depth and breadth grew after two AZD1222 doses. The sample set comprised mostly white British donors with more females, and clonal diversity was possibly underestimated. Spike was spanned by vaccine-associated CD4 TCRs, with dominance at 160-218 and 743-854.

The CDR3 is 18 residues long. Germline CDR1 LNHNV, CDR2 YYDKDF (reference sequence). The V and J ends lost 4 bases and 7 bases, in that order; junction bases with no gene match: 16. The sequence derives from an adult in good health. This sequence joins TRBV15 and TRBJ2-1; 10 bases agree with TRBD2. The source material was peripheral blood, sampled on day 0 of AZD1222 vaccination. This CDR3 is CATSKRLAGAGLRNEQFF. DNA of the CDR3: TGTGCCACCAGCAAGCGGCTAGCGGGGGCGGGTTTGAGAAATGAGCAGTTCTTC.